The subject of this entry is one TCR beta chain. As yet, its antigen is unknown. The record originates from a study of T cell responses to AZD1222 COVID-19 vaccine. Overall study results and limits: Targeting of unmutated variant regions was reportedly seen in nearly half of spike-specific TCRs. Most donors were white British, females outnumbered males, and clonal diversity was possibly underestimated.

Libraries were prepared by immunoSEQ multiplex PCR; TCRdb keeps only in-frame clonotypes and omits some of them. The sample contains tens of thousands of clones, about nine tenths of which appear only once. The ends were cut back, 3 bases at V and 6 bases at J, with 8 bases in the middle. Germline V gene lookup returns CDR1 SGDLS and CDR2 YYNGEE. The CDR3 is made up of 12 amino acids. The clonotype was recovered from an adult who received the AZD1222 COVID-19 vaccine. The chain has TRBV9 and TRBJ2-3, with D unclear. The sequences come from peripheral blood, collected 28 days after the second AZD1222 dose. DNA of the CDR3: TGTGCCAGCAGCGGCGACTGGGATACGCAGTATTTT. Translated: CASSGDWDTQYF.